This T cell receptor (beta chain) was identified in a study of control samples from healthy donors and cancer patients. The CDR3 has 14 residues. Trimming left V 2 bases short and J 8 bases short, with 12 bases between. Germline CDR1 and CDR2: LNHDA and SQIVND (reference sequence). TCRdb's table, derived via immunoSEQ multiplex PCR, lists solely in-frame clones and lacks some. Here the sample spans 100,000 or so clones, around 80% being singletons. Sample: blood. This TCR derives from a woman aged 60 to 75 in good health. The chain is built from TRBV19 and TRBJ2-2; the D gene is possibly TRBD1 (5 bases). CDR3 loop: CASSISPGLGELFF. CDR3 in DNA: TGTGCCAGTAGTATAAGCCCAGGGTTAGGGGAGCTGTTTTTT.